This T cell receptor (beta chain) was sequenced for a study of metastatic and nonmetastatic thyroid tumors. On the study more broadly: Peripheral blood and tumor or nodule samples from malignant and benign thyroid patients were compared.

Treatment of any kind had been given to no patient before thyroid surgery. In its sample, this clone was seen many times. The sample carries other DNA sequences with the same CDR3. Authors' methods: Researchers built a distant-metastasis classifier for papillary thyroid cancer that drew on CDR3 differences across clinicopathological groups. TCRdb re-analyzed the PCR reads through MiXCR. The V and J calls reflect TCRdb's pipeline rather than the authors' work. The repertoire holds 20,000 to 25,000 clones, with roughly 13% as singletons. This CDR3 spans 17 amino acids. Per germline, CDR1 LGHDT and CDR2 YNNKEL (reference sequence). After removal of 2 bases from V and 7 bases from J, the junction contained 7 bases not matched to a gene.

Sequenced: blood. This TCR was recovered from a female donor with papillary thyroid cancer or a benign thyroid nodule (not recorded which). Some clones in this sample may be carry-over from other donors' samples. This chain links TRBV3-1 with TRBJ2-1; 14 nucleotides align to TRBD2. CDR3 loop: CASSQLTSGRARNEQFF. The CDR3 bases are TGTGCCAGCAGCCAACTGACTAGCGGGAGGGCTAGGAATGAGCAGTTCTTC.